This TCR beta chain was sequenced during a study of graft-versus-host responses after intestinal transplantation. Study in general: Anti-thymocyte globulin was used for induction in all recipients, who then took tacrolimus and steroids for approximately 3 years.

Study-level points and caveats: There were GvH clones found in recipient marrow, and some of them appeared first in ileum or blood. High graft-versus-host to host-versus-graft clonal ratios were found in allografts of patients who had graft-donor T cell macrochimerism.

A word on this clone: What it binds is not known.

Measured with immunoSEQ multiplex PCR; TCRdb has only the in-frame clones, and not every one. The sample has 9,500 to 13,000 clones; 90% to 95% are singletons. The CDR3 extends over 13 amino acids. The germline V gene encodes CDR1 SGHTS and CDR2 YDEGEE. The germline V and J ends were trimmed by 4 bases and 8 bases, with 10 bases remaining between them. This clonotype originated in a human patient who received an intestinal transplant, so some T cells may come from the graft donor. The rearrangement links TRBV5-8 to TRBJ1-6; a possible D gene is TRBD1 (6 bases). The sample here was PBMCs, taken around 43 days after intestinal transplantation. The CDR3 sequence: CASSIQGDSPLHF. The DNA of the CDR3 is TGTGCCAGCAGCATACAGGGAGATTCACCCCTCCACTTT.